Each of the 27 T cell receptor beta chains below was sequenced from the same sample in a study of blood T cell repertoires in COVID-19. This table comes from immunoSEQ multiplex PCR, and its TCRdb copy is limited to in-frame clones, with some not included. Among 150,000 or so clones listed, around 85% were seen once. Source material: peripheral blood. All receptors derive from a human donor in a cohort sampled during active COVID-19.

The genes are TRBV6-2 or TRBV6-3 and TRBJ1-5, with no clear D. The CDR3 has 16 amino acids. The germline gives CDR1 MNHEY, CDR2 SVGEGT. With 5 bases removed from V and 7 bases from J, the gap between germline ends came to 21 bases. For the CDR3, the DNA is TGTGCCAGCAGTGCCTCTCGGGGTAGACGGGAACAGCCCCAGCATTTT. Its translation: CASSASRGRREQPQHF.

Here the CDR3 reads CASSPGQARVYTF. The CDR3 coding sequence is TGTGCCAGCAGCCCGGGACAGGCTCGCGTCTACACCTTC. This chain links TRBV4-2 with TRBJ1-2, with 8 bases identical to TRBD1. V trimming: 4 bases; J trimming: 10 bases; junction bases outside the gene matches: 8. Looked up from germline, CDR1 is LGHNA and CDR2 is YNFKEQ. This CDR3 has 13 amino acids.

V and J are TRBV7-8 and TRBJ2-7; 10 nucleotides align to TRBD2. After removal of 5 bases from V and 6 bases from J, the junction contained 10 bases not matched to a gene. This CDR3 contains 15 residues. CDR1 and CDR2 (germline): SGHVS, FQNEAQ. The CDR3 region is CASSPPGTSVSEQYF. CDR3 sequence (DNA): TGTGCCAGCAGCCCCCCAGGGACTAGCGTGAGCGAGCAGTACTTC.

This sequence joins TRBV5-4 and TRBJ2-5; 13 bases are a match to TRBD2. In germline, CDR1 is SGHNT, CDR2 YYREEE (reference sequence). V shed 4 bases, J shed 10 bases, and the junction held 13 bases outside the gene matches. The CDR3 is 16 amino acids. CDR3 nucleotide sequence: TGTGCCAGCAGCCCCGGACTAGCGGGGGATAGGTACCGCCAGTACTTC. Translation: CASSPGLAGDRYRQYF.

V usage is TRBV4-1 and J usage is TRBJ1-5; TRBD1 agrees at 11 bases. CDR1 MGHRA and CDR2 YSYEKL come from the germline V gene. This CDR3 has 20 residues. After removal of 4 bases from V and 0 bases from J, the junction contained 14 bases not matched to a gene. The CDR3 nucleotides read TGCGCCAGCAGCCTCCCAGGACAGGGGGCCGATTCCTTTAGCAATCAGCCCCAGCATTTT. This translates into CASSLPGQGADSFSNQPQHF.

This chain connects TRBV7-9 to TRBJ2-5, with D possibly TRBD2 on 6 matching bases. CDR1 and CDR2 from the germline V gene are SEHNR and FQNEAQ (reference sequence). This CDR3 region has 15 residues. V was trimmed by 3 bases and J by 3 bases, leaving 14 bases between them. CDR3 nucleotide sequence: TGTGCCAGCAGCTTGGGGGGTAGGGGCGAAGAGACCCAGTACTTC. Translation: CASSLGGRGEETQYF.

The rearrangement uses TRBV5-6 and TRBJ1-1; tentative D call: TRBD1 (5 bases). Germline V lookup: CDR1 SGHDT, CDR2 YYEEEE. The CDR3 is 18 residues long. V was clipped by 4 bases and J by 0 bases, with 22 bases between them. In DNA, the CDR3 is TGTGCCAGCAGCGACCGGGCCCTGGGGCTCCTAATGAACACTGAAGCTTTCTTT. It encodes CASSDRALGLLMNTEAFF.

This chain uses TRBV5-1 with TRBJ2-3; 8 nucleotides match TRBD2. The germline CDR1 and CDR2 sequences are SGHRS and YFSETQ. The CDR3 spans 16 residues. V lost 3 bases, J lost 1 base, and 7 bases stayed unmatched. Here the CDR3 DNA reads TGCGCCAGCAGCTATAGCGGGGTTGGGGGCACAGATACGCAGTATTTT. It codes for CASSYSGVGGTDTQYF. The whole variable domain, filled in from reference TRBV5-1 and TRBJ2-3, reads KAGVTQTPRYLIKTRGQQVTLSCSPISGHRSVSWYQQTPGQGLQFLFEYFSETQRNKGNFPGRFSGRQFSNSRSEMNVSTLELGDSALYLCASSYSGVGGTDTQYFGPGTRLTVL.

Turning to this clone: The junction differs from germline at one of its ends, possibly a read error. This sequence joins TRBV27 and TRBJ1-4; 7 nucleotides line up with TRBD1. CDR3 length equals 13 residues. Germline values: CDR1 MNHEY, CDR2 SMNVEV (reference sequence). For the CDR3, the DNA is TGTGCCAGCAGTTTATCGATGGGACAGACCCTCGGGTTT. Protein product: CASSLSMGQTLGF.

The chain joins TRBV6-5 to TRBJ2-7, with unresolved D. Germline V gene sequence: CDR1 MNHEY, CDR2 SVGAGI. This CDR3 region has 14 residues. The V end lost 9 bases, the J end lost 1 base, and 16 bases lay between the germline ends. CDR3 coding DNA: TGTGCCAGTGAGAGTCCCGGTTATTCCTACGAGCAGTACTTC. Translated, it gives CASESPGYSYEQYF.

The V and J genes are TRBV18 and TRBJ1-1; D call uncertain. Germline CDR1 and CDR2: KGHSH and LQKENI. This CDR3 is built from 13 residues. V gave up 4 bases and J gave up 4 bases, with 10 bases separating them. The CDR3 bases are TGTGCCAGCTCACTCATTGGAGGCACTGAAGCTTTCTTT. This sequence encodes CASSLIGGTEAFF.

J is TRBJ1-1 and V is TRBV11-3; D gene uncertain. CDR1 is SGHNT and CDR2 is YENEEA in the germline V gene. There are 17 residues in the CDR3. V was trimmed by 2 bases and J by 4 bases, leaving 20 bases between them. CDR3 DNA: TGTGCCAGCAGCTTATCGGAAATAGTAGCGGGGAGCACTGAAGCTTTCTTT. It yields the protein CASSLSEIVAGSTEAFF.

The V gene is TRBV19, the J gene TRBJ2-2, with D possibly being TRBD1 (5 bases). The length of the CDR3 is 14 residues. V lost 6 bases to trimming and J lost 1 base, with 9 bases between them. The germline V gene encodes CDR1 LNHDA and CDR2 SQIVND (reference sequence). Here the CDR3 DNA reads TGTGCCAGTAGCCTCACAGGGAACACCGGGGAGCTGTTTTTT. Its protein is CASSLTGNTGELFF.

The chain links TRBV27 to TRBJ1-2, with 7 bases aligning to TRBD1. The CDR3 is 14 amino acids. Looked up from germline, CDR1 is MNHEY and CDR2 is SMNVEV (reference sequence). J lost 5 bases, V lost 6 bases, and 9 bases had no gene match. In DNA form, the CDR3 reads TGTGCCAGCAGGGGGACAGTTTCTCCTTATGGCTACACCTTC. It translates to CASRGTVSPYGYTF.

This chain links TRBV4-3 with TRBJ2-1; 12 bases agree with TRBD2. CDR1 LGHNA and CDR2 YSLEER come from the germline V gene. V dropped 0 bases and J dropped 7; count of bases not matched to a gene: 1. CDR3 length: 15 amino acids. DNA for the CDR3: TGCGCCAGCAGCCAAGAAGGACTAGCGGGGAATGAGCAGTTCTTC. Its translation is CASSQEGLAGNEQFF.

This rearrangement joins TRBV21-1 to TRBJ2-6; TRBD1 is the table's D call, not checked against the DNA. TRBV21-1 is a documented pseudogene. The CDR3 is 18 amino acids. CDR3 protein: CASSKGQGPSSGANVLTF. As DNA, the CDR3 is TGTGCCAGCAGCAAGGGACAGGGCCCTAGCTCTGGGGCCAACGTCCTGACTTTC.

This chain links TRBV9 with TRBJ2-1, with 8 bases that match TRBD1. Germline loops: CDR1 SGDLS, CDR2 YYNGEE. The CDR3 is made up of 13 amino acids. Trimming removed 3 bases from V and 6 bases from J; junction bases left unmatched: 2. The CDR3: CASSATGGNEQFF. The CDR3 nucleotides read TGTGCCAGCAGCGCCACAGGGGGCAATGAGCAGTTCTTC. The entire variable domain, with the rest obtained from reference TRBV9 and TRBJ2-1, is as follows: DSGVTQTPKHLITATGQRVTLRCSPRSGDLSVYWYQQSLDQGLQFLIQYYNGEERAKGNILERFSAQQFPDLHSELNLSSLELGDSALYFCASSATGGNEQFFGPGTRLTVL.

The V call is TRBV7-8, the J call TRBJ2-3; perhaps TRBD2 as D (5 bases). The CDR3 extends over 13 amino acids. In germline, CDR1 is SGHVS, CDR2 FQNEAQ. Trimming removed 5 bases at V and 8 bases at J, with 14 bases between. CDR3 amino acids: CASSPPSEGTQYF. The CDR3 nucleotides are TGTGCCAGCAGCCCTCCTAGTGAGGGTACGCAGTATTTT.

The chain joins TRBV7-2 to TRBJ1-3; TRBD1 is a possible D gene (5 bases). Trimming removed 4 bases from V and 0 bases from J, with 10 bases in between. This CDR3 is 15 amino acids long. The germline CDR1 and CDR2 sequences are SGHTA and FQGNSA. The CDR3 nucleotides are TGTGCCAGCAGCTCCACAGGAAACTCTGGAAACACCATATATTTT. Protein sequence: CASSSTGNSGNTIYF.

This chain joins TRBV7-9 and TRBJ2-2; weak D call: TRBD1 (6 bases). Trimming shortened V by 2 bases and J by 4 bases, and 8 bases separated the two germline ends. Germline assignment: CDR1 SEHNR and CDR2 FQNEAQ (reference sequence). This CDR3 is built from 14 residues. DNA of the CDR3: TGTGCCAGCAGCTTAAGGACAGCCACCGGGGAGCTGTTTTTT. Amino acids: CASSLRTATGELFF.

The gene calls are TRBV7-2 and TRBJ1-2; a weak D match, TRBD1 (5 bases). This CDR3 region has 16 residues. CDR1 is SGHTA and CDR2 is FQGNSA in the germline V gene. V lost 0 bases and J lost 6, with 17 bases in between. The DNA of the CDR3 is TGTGCCAGCAGCTTAGCGAGCCAGGGCCCCACCCATGGCTACACCTTC. It yields the protein CASSLASQGPTHGYTF.

This rearrangement joins TRBV15 to TRBJ2-7, with TRBD1 matching over 8 bases. CDR1 LNHNV and CDR2 YYDKDF come from the germline V gene (reference sequence). V shed 4 bases, J shed 0 bases, and the junction held 8 bases outside the gene matches. CDR3 size: 16 residues. CDR3 DNA sequence: TGTGCCACCAGCACCGGCAGGGGGCCGTCCTCCTACGAGCAGTACTTC. Protein product: CATSTGRGPSSYEQYF.

The sample holds one count of this clone. The chain carries TRBV28 and TRBJ2-3; D gene ambiguous. The germline V gene encodes CDR1 MDHEN and CDR2 SYDVKM. The CDR3 has 12 residues. V lost 5 bases, J lost 2 bases, and 5 bases lay in between. The CDR3 DNA reads TGTGCCAGCAGTCTAAACACAGATACGCAGTATTTT. Amino acids: CASSLNTDTQYF. Using reference TRBV28 and TRBJ2-3 for the parts outside the CDR3, the full variable domain is DVKVTQSSRYLVKRTGEKVFLECVQDMDHENMFWYRQDPGLGLRLIYFSYDVKMKEKGDIPEGYSVSREKKERFSLILESASTNQTSMYLCASSLNTDTQYFGPGTRLTVL.

The gene calls are TRBV2 and TRBJ2-3; D might be TRBD2 (5 bases). The CDR3 contains 16 residues. Looked up from germline, CDR1 is SNHLY and CDR2 is FYNNEI. V was shortened by 3 bases and J by 0 bases, with 13 bases between the two germline ends. The CDR3: CASSEERVGSTDTQYF. The CDR3, as DNA: TGTGCCAGCAGTGAGGAGAGGGTCGGCAGCACAGATACGCAGTATTTT.

In the case of this clone: Different DNA sequences within this sample yield the same CDR3. V is TRBV27 and J is TRBJ1-6; D unclear. Deletions cut 5 bases from V and 0 bases from J, with 8 bases between. This CDR3 region has 15 residues. CDR1 is MNHEY, CDR2 SMNVEV, per germline (reference sequence). CDR3 residues: CASSPSGSYNSPLHF. CDR3 in DNA: TGTGCCAGCAGTCCCTCAGGCTCCTATAATTCACCCCTCCACTTT.

The chain carries TRBV11-3 and TRBJ2-5; TRBD2 aligns across 10 bases. Germline trimming cut 5 bases from V and 5 bases from J; bases unmatched to any gene: 11. The CDR3 contains 16 residues. Germline assignment: CDR1 SGHNT and CDR2 YENEEA. CDR3 DNA: TGTGCCAGCAGCCTCGGCGCTAGCGGGAGTGGTGAGACCCAGTACTTC. Protein product: CASSLGASGSGETQYF.

The chain has TRBV27 and TRBJ1-4, with TRBD1 as a possible D gene (6 bases). The CDR3 covers 13 residues. Trimming took 8 bases from V and 3 from J, leaving 10 bases between them. Germline lookup yields CDR1 MNHEY and CDR2 SMNVEV (reference sequence). This CDR3 is CASGTTSNEKLFF. The CDR3 region has the DNA TGTGCCAGCGGGACAACCTCTAATGAAAAACTGTTTTTT.